Listed below are T cell receptor beta chains from one sample, sequenced in a study of identical twins. Via MiXCR, TCRdb re-called the 5' RACE reads, giving one row per CDR3 protein. Among some 250,000 distinct CDR3 sequences, over 5.5% were seen once, and the ten largest hold approximately 15%. These data also featured in a second study, about T cells expressing NK-cell markers.

The sample comprised CD8+ T cells sorted from blood. The receptors were gathered from a woman under 30 in good health. Each CDR3 is given with its conserved first and last residue.

j_call: TRBJ2-1; v_call: TRBV7-9; cdr3_aa: CASSTSENEQFF
j_call: TRBJ2-1; v_call: TRBV5-6; cdr3_aa: CASMGTLELGANNEQFF
j_call: TRBJ1-1; v_call: TRBV5-5; cdr3_aa: CASSLTGGVGTEAFF
j_call: TRBJ2-2; v_call: TRBV6-2/TRBV6-3; cdr3_aa: CASSLRGVRETGELFF
j_call: TRBJ1-4; v_call: TRBV27; cdr3_aa: CASSPGQGVEKLFF
j_call: TRBJ2-1; v_call: TRBV11-1; cdr3_aa: CASSLVDAARSSYNEQFF
j_call: TRBJ2-1; v_call: TRBV6-1; cdr3_aa: CASSDLEGGDEQFF
j_call: TRBJ2-1; v_call: TRBV10-3; cdr3_aa: CAIRDLEHNEQFF
j_call: TRBJ2-5; v_call: TRBV7-6; cdr3_aa: CASSLGAVTGFSVTQYF
j_call: TRBJ2-5; v_call: TRBV20-1; cdr3_aa: CSATTGAGETQYF
j_call: TRBJ1-2; v_call: TRBV5-6; cdr3_aa: CASSLINGYTF
j_call: TRBJ2-3; v_call: TRBV12-3/TRBV12-4; cdr3_aa: CATLAGSGRKYF
j_call: TRBJ2-2; v_call: TRBV6-5; cdr3_aa: CASSYGANTGELFF
j_call: TRBJ2-1; v_call: TRBV20-1; cdr3_aa: CSAISGRRNEQFF
j_call: TRBJ1-4; v_call: TRBV12-5; cdr3_aa: CASGLHRETNEKLFF
j_call: TRBJ2-5; v_call: TRBV10-2; cdr3_aa: CATRNSGATAGTQYF
j_call: TRBJ2-1; v_call: TRBV7-9; cdr3_aa: CASSPYVGEQFF
j_call: TRBJ2-7; v_call: TRBV13; cdr3_aa: CASSRAGPSEQYF
j_call: TRBJ2-1; v_call: TRBV9; cdr3_aa: CASSALAGEYNEQFF
j_call: TRBJ2-7; v_call: TRBV6-1; cdr3_aa: CASSPDSDFIYEQYF
j_call: TRBJ2-7; v_call: TRBV6-2/TRBV6-3; cdr3_aa: CASSLTLDFYEQYF
j_call: TRBJ1-2; v_call: TRBV7-9; cdr3_aa: CASSKPGQVNYGYTF
j_call: TRBJ2-1; v_call: TRBV20-1; cdr3_aa: CSAASGGTYNEQFF
j_call: TRBJ2-7; v_call: TRBV7-9; cdr3_aa: CASSLPPGQGFPYEQYF
j_call: TRBJ2-2; v_call: TRBV7-6; cdr3_aa: CASSLAADYTGELFF
j_call: TRBJ2-1; v_call: TRBV29-1; cdr3_aa: CSVEGFSASGTYNEQFF
j_call: TRBJ1-1; v_call: TRBV3-1; cdr3_aa: CASSQRSMNTEAFF
j_call: TRBJ2-1; v_call: TRBV9; cdr3_aa: CASSEFSGGGNEQFF
j_call: TRBJ2-2; v_call: TRBV6-5; cdr3_aa: CASSYSSGSSGIITGELFF
j_call: TRBJ2-7; v_call: TRBV4-3; cdr3_aa: CASSPLAGTMDEQYF
j_call: TRBJ2-2; v_call: TRBV12-3/TRBV12-4; cdr3_aa: CASSRDLGELFF
j_call: TRBJ1-1; v_call: TRBV19; cdr3_aa: CASSPLGGVDTEAFF
j_call: TRBJ1-1; v_call: TRBV6-5; cdr3_aa: CASNNGYEAFF
j_call: TRBJ2-5; v_call: TRBV10-2; cdr3_aa: CASSETSLRETQYF
j_call: TRBJ2-3; v_call: TRBV10-3; cdr3_aa: CAISENRGPKDTQYF
j_call: TRBJ2-1; v_call: TRBV11-2; cdr3_aa: CASSLVSVDEQFF
j_call: TRBJ1-2; v_call: TRBV7-9; cdr3_aa: CASMGTSNYGYTF
j_call: TRBJ2-2; v_call: TRBV2; cdr3_aa: CASSETGINTGELFF
j_call: TRBJ2-3; v_call: TRBV27; cdr3_aa: CASSLSWGRDTQYF
j_call: TRBJ1-2; v_call: TRBV9; cdr3_aa: CASSVGGDYGYTF
j_call: TRBJ2-7; v_call: TRBV27; cdr3_aa: CASSLRAGTYEQYF
j_call: TRBJ2-7; v_call: TRBV5-6; cdr3_aa: CASSLGDRVHEQYF
j_call: TRBJ2-5; v_call: TRBV7-2; cdr3_aa: CASSAETQYF
j_call: TRBJ2-7; v_call: TRBV7-2; cdr3_aa: CASSLNGGYEQYF
j_call: TRBJ1-2; v_call: TRBV15; cdr3_aa: CATRGSTYGYTF